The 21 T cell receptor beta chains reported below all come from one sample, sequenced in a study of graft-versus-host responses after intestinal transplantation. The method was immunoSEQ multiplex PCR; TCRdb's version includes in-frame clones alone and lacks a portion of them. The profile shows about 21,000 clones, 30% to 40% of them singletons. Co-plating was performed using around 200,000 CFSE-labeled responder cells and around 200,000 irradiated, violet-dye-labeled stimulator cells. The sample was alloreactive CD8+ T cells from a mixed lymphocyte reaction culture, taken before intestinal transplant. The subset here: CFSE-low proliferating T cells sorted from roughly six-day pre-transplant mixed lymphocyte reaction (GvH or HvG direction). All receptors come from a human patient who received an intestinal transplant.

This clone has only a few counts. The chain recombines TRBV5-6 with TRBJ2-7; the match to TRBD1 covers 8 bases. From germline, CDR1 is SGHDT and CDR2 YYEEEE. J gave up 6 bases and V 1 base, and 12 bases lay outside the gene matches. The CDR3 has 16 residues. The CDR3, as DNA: TGTGCCAGCAGCTTGCCCCCGGACAGGGCGACAAGCGAGCAGTACTTC. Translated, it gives CASSLPPDRATSEQYF. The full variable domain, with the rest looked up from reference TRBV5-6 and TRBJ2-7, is DAGVTQSPTHLIKTRGQQVTLRCSPKSGHDTVSWYQQALGQGPQFIFQYYEEEERQRGNFPDRFSGHQFPNYSSELNVNALLLGDSALYLCASSLPPDRATSEQYFGPGTRLTVT.

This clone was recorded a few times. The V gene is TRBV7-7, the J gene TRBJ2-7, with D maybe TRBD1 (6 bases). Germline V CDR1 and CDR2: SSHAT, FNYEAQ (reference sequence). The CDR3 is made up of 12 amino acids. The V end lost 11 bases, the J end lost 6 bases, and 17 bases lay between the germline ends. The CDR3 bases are TGTGCCGTGGCACAGGGTGCGGGCGAGCAGTACTTC. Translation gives CAVAQGAGEQYF. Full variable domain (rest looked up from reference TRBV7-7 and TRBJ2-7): GAGVSQSPRYKVTKRGQDVTLRCDPISSHATLYWYQQALGQGPEFLTYFNYEAQPDKSGLPSDRFSAERPEGSISTLTIQRTEQRDSAMYRCAVAQGAGEQYFGPGTRLTVT.

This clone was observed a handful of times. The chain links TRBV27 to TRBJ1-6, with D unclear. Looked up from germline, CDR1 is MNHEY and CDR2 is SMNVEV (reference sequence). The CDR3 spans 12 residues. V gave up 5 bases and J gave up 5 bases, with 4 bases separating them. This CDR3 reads CASSPNNSPLHF. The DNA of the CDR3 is TGTGCCAGCAGTCCAAATAATTCACCCCTCCACTTT.

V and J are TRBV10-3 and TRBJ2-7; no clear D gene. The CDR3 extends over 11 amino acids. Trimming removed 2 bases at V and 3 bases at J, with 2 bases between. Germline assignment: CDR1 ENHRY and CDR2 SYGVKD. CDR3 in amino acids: CAISENYEQYF. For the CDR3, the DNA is TGTGCCATCAGTGAGAACTACGAGCAGTACTTC.

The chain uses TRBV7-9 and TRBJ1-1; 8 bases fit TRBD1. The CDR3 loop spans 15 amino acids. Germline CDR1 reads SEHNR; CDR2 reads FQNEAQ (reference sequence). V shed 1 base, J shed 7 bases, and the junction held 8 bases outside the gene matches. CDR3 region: CASSLGRQGRNEAFF. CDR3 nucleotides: TGTGCCAGCAGCTTAGGAAGACAGGGGCGAAATGAAGCTTTCTTT.

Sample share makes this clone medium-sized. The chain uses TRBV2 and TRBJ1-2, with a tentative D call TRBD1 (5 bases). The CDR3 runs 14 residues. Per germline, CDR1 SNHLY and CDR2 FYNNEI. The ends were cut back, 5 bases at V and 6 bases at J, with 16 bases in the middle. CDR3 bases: TGTGCCAGCAGTCACACGGCGGACATAGATGGCTACACCTTC. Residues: CASSHTADIDGYTF.

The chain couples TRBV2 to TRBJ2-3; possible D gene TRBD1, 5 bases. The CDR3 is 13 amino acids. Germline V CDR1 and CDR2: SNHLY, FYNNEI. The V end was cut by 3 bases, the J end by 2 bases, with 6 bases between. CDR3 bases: TGTGCCAGCAGTGACAGGGACACAGATACGCAGTATTTT. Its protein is CASSDRDTDTQYF. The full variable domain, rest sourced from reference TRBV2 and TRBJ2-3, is EPEVTQTPSHQVTQMGQEVILRCVPISNHLYFYWYRQILGQKVEFLVSFYNNEISEKSEIFDDQFSVERPDGSNFTLKIRSTKLEDSAMYFCASSDRDTDTQYFGPGTRLTVL.

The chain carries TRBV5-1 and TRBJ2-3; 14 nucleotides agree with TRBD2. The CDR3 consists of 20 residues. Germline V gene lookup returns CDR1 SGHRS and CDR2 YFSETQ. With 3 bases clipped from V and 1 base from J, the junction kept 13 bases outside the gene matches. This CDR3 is CASSSGLAGDPSYGTDTQYF. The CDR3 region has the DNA TGCGCCAGCAGCTCGGGACTAGCGGGAGACCCTTCTTACGGCACAGATACGCAGTATTTT.

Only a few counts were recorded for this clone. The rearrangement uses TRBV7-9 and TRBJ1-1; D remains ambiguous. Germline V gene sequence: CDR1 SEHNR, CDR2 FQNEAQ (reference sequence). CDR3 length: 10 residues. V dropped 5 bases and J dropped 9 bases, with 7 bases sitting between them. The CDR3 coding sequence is TGTGCCAGCAGCGGAGGCCAAGCTTTCTTT. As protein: CASSGGQAFF.

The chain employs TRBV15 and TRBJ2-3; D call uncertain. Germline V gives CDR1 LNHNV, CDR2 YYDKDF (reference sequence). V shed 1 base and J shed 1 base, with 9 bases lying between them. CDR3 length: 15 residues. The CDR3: CATSRGPEGTDTQYF. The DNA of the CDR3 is TGTGCCACCAGCAGAGGGCCTGAGGGCACAGATACGCAGTATTTT. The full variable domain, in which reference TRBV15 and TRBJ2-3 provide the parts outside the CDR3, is DAMVIQNPRYQVTQFGKPVTLSCSQTLNHNVMYWYQQKSSQAPKLLFHYYDKDFNNEADTPDNFQSRRPNTSFCFLDIRSPGLGDTAMYLCATSRGPEGTDTQYFGPGTRLTVL.

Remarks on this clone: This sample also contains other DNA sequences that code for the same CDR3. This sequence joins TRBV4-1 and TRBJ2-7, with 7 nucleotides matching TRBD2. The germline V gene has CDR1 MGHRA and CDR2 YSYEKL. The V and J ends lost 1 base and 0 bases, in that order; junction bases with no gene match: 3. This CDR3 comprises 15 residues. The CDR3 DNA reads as TGCGCCAGCAGCCAAGTGGGGGGGAGCTCCTACGAGCAGTACTTC. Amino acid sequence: CASSQVGGSSYEQYF.

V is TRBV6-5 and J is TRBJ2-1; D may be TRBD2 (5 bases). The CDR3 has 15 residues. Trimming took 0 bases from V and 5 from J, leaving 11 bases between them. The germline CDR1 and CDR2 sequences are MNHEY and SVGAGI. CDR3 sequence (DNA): TGTGCCAGCAGTTACTCCCCGCACGGGGACAATGAGCAGTTCTTC. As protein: CASSYSPHGDNEQFF.

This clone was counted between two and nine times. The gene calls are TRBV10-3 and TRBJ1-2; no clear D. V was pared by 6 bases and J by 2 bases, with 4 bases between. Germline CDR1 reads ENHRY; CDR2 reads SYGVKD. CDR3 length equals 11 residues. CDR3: CAIRRNYGYTF. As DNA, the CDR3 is TGTGCCATCAGAAGGAACTATGGCTACACCTTC.

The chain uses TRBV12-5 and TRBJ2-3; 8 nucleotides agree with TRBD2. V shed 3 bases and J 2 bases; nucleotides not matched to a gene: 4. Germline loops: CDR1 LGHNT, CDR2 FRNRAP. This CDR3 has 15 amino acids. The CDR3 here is CASGFIAGITDTQYF. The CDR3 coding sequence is TGTGCTAGTGGTTTTATAGCGGGAATCACAGATACGCAGTATTTT. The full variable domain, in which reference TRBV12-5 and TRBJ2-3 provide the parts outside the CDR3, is DARVTQTPRHKVTEMGQEVTMRCQPILGHNTVFWYRQTMMQGLELLAYFRNRAPLDDSGMPKDRFSAEMPDATLATLKIQPSEPRDSAVYFCASGFIAGITDTQYFGPGTRLTVL.

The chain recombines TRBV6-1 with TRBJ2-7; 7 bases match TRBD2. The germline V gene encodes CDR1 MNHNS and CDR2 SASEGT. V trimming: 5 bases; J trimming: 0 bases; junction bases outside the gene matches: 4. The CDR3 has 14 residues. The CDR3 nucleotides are TGTGCCAGCAGTCCTCTAGCGGACTCCTACGAGCAGTACTTC. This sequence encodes CASSPLADSYEQYF.

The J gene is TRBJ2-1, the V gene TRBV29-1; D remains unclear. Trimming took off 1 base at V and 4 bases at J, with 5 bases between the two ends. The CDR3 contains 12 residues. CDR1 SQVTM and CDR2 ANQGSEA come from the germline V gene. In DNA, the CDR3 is TGCAGCGTTGAAGTAGGGTACAATGAGCAGTTCTTC. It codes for CSVEVGYNEQFF.

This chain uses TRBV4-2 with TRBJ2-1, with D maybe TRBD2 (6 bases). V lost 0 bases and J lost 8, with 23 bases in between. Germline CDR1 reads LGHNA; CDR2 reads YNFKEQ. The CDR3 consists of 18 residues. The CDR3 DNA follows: TGTGCCAGCAGCCAAGATCGGACCTCGGGAGCAGGTGGTTATGAGCAGTTCTTC. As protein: CASSQDRTSGAGGYEQFF.

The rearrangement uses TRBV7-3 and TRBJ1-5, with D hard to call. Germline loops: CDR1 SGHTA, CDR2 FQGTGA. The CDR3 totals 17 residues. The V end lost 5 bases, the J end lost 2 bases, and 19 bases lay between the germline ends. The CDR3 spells CASSPNPVDDGNQPQHF. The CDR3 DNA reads TGTGCCAGCAGCCCTAATCCCGTTGATGATGGCAATCAGCCCCAGCATTTT. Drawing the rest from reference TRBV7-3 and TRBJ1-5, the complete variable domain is GAGVSQTPSNKVTEKGKYVELRCDPISGHTALYWYRQSLGQGPEFLIYFQGTGAADDSGLPNDRFFAVRPEGSVSTLKIQRTERGDSAVYLCASSPNPVDDGNQPQHFGDGTRLSIL.

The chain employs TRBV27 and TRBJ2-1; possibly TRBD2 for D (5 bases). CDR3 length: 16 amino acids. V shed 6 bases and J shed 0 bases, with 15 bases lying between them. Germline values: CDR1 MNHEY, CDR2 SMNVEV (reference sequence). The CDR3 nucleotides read TGTGCCAGCAGCCCATGGGAGAGGGACTCCTACAATGAGCAGTTCTTC. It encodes CASSPWERDSYNEQFF.

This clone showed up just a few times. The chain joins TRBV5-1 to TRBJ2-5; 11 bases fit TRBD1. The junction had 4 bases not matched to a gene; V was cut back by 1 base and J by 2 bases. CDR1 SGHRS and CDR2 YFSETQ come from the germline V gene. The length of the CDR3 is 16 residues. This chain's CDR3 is CASSLYGQGAQETQYF. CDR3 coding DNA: TGCGCCAGCAGCTTGTACGGACAGGGGGCACAAGAGACCCAGTACTTC. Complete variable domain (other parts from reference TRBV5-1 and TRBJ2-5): KAGVTQTPRYLIKTRGQQVTLSCSPISGHRSVSWYQQTPGQGLQFLFEYFSETQRNKGNFPGRFSGRQFSNSRSEMNVSTLELGDSALYLCASSLYGQGAQETQYFGPGTRLLVL.

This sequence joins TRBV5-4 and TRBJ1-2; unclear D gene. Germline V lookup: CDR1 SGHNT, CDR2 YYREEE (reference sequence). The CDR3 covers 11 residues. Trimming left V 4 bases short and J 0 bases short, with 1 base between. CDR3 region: CASSANYGYTF. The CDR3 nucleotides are TGTGCCAGCAGCGCTAACTATGGCTACACCTTC.